This TCR beta chain came from a study of T cells in Graves' hyperthyroidism and ophthalmopathy. Study details: The blood sample was taken at first diagnosis, before treatment began. Study-wide findings and caveats: Expanded thyroid clonotypes (above 0.001) were mostly also found in blood. Ophthalmopathy was model-predicted a median about 6.9 months pre-onset.

Per the germline V gene, CDR1 is MNHEY and CDR2 is SMNVEV (reference sequence). V was shortened by 7 bases and J by 1 base, with 8 bases between the two germline ends. This CDR3 contains 12 residues. This clonotype has ten or more counts. Its antigen is unidentified. Exclusions: uncontrolled infection, other autoimmune disease, pregnancy, lactation. What was amplified from RNA transcripts were TCR beta CDR3 regions. HTBI primers were employed in a first-round RT-PCR of the TCR CDR3. TCRdb recomputed calls from the multiplex PCR reads with MiXCR, one row per CDR3 protein. The sample includes 300,000 to 350,000 distinct CDR3 sequences, 15% to 20% of them seen just once.

This sequence originates from a woman aged 45 to 65 with Graves' hyperthyroidism. Sequencing used blood. This chain connects TRBV27 to TRBJ2-7; D call uncertain. The CDR3 reads CASKKGSYEQYF. The CDR3 region has the DNA TGTGCCAGCAAAAAAGGTTCCTACGAGCAGTACTTC.